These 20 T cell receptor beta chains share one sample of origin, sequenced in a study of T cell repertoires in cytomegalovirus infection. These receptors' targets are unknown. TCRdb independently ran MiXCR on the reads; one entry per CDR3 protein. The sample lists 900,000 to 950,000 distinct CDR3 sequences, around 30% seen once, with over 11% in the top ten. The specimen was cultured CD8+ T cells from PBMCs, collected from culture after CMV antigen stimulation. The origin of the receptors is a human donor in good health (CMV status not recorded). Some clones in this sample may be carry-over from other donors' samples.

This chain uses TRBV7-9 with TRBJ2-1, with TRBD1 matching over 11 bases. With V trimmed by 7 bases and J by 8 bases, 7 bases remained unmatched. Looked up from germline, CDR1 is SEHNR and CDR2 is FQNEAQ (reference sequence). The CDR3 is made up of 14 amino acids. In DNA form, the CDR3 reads TGTGCCAGCAATCCCGGGACAGGGGGGTATGAGCAGTTCTTC. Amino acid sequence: CASNPGTGGYEQFF.

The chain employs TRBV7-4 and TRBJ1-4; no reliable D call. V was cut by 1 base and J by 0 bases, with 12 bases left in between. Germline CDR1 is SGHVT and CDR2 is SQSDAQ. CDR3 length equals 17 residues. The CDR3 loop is CASSLVSGGTTNEKLFF. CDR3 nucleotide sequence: TGTGCCAGCAGCTTAGTGTCTGGAGGGACAACTAATGAAAAACTGTTTTTT.

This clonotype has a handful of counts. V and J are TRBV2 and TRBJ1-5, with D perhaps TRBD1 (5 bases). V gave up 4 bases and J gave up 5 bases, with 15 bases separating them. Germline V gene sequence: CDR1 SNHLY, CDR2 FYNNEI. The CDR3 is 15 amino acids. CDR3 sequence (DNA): TGTGCCAGCAGTGCGCCGACAGACTCCTATCAGCCCCAGCATTTT. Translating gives CASSAPTDSYQPQHF.

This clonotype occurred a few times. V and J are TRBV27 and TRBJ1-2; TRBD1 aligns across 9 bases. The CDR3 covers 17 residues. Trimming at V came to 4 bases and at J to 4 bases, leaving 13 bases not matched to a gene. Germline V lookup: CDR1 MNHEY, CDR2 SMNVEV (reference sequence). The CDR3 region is CASSYSTGTGYTYGYTF. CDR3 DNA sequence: TGTGCCAGCAGTTATAGTACCGGGACAGGGTACACCTATGGCTACACCTTC.

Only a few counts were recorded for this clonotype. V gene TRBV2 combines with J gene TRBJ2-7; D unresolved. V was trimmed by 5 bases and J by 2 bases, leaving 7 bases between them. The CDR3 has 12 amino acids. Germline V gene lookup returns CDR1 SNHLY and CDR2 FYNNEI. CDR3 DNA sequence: TGTGCCAGCAGTAACAACGCCTACGAGCAGTACGTC. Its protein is CASSNNAYEQYV.

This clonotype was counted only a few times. The CDR3 DNA reads TGTGCCAGCAGTTTAATCCTGGGTCGACGTGGCTACACCTTC. It encodes CASSLILGRRGYTF. The chain is built from TRBV27 and TRBJ1-2, with D hard to call. V was trimmed by 2 bases and J by 7 bases, leaving 14 bases between them. The CDR3 is 14 amino acids. Germline V gene sequence: CDR1 MNHEY, CDR2 SMNVEV (reference sequence).

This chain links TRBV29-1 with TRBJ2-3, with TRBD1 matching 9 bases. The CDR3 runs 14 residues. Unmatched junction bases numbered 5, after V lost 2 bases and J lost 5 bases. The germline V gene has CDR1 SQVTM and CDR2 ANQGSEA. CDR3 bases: TGCAGCGTTGAAAGGACAGGGGCTGGAGATACGCAGTATTTT. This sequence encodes CSVERTGAGDTQYF.

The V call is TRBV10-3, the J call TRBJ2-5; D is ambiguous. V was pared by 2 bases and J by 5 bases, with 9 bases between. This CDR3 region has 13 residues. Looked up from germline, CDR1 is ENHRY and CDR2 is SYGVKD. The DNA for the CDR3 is TGTGCCATCAGTGAGCCGCGAGCGGAGACCCAGTACTTC. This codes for CAISEPRAETQYF.

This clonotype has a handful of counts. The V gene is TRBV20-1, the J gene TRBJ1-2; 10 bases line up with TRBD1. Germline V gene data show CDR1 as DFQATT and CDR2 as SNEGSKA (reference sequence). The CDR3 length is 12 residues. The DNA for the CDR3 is TGCAGCGTGGGACAGGGGAACTATGGCTACACCTTC. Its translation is CSVGQGNYGYTF.

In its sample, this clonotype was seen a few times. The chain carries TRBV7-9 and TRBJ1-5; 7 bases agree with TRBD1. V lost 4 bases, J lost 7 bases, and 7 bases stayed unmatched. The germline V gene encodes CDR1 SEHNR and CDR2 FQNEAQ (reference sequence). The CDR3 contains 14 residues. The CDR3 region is CASSSGQVVQPQHF. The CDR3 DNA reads TGTGCCAGCAGCTCCGGACAGGTCGTCCAGCCCCAGCATTTT.

CDR3 sequence: CATSDPEETQYF. The CDR3 DNA reads as TGTGCCACCAGTGACCCGGAAGAGACCCAGTACTTC. The chain recombines TRBV24-1 with TRBJ2-5; D is unclear. The germline V gene encodes CDR1 KGHDR and CDR2 SFDVKD. Between the trimmed V and J ends, which lost 4 bases and 3 bases, there was a span of 5 bases. CDR3 length equals 12 residues.

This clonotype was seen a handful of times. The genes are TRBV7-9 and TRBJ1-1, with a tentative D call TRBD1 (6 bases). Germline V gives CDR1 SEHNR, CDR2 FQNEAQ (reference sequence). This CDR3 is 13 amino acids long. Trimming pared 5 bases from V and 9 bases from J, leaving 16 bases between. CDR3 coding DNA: TGTGCCAGCAGCCTAGGGACACCCCTGCAAGCTTTCTTT. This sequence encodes CASSLGTPLQAFF.

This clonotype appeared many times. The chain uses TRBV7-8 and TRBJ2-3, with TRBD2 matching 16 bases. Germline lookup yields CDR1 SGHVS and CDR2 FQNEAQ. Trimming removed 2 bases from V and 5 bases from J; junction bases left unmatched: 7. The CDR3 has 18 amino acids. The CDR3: CASSLPGTSGGAEDTQYF. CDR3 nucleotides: TGTGCCAGCAGCTTACCGGGGACTAGCGGGGGGGCAGAAGATACGCAGTATTTT.

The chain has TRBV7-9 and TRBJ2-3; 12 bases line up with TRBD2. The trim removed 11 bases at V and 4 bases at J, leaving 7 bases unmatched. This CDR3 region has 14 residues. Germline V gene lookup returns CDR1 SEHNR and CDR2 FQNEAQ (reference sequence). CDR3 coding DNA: TGTGCCCTCAGGACTAGCGGGGCTTCAGATACGCAGTATTTT. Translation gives CALRTSGASDTQYF.

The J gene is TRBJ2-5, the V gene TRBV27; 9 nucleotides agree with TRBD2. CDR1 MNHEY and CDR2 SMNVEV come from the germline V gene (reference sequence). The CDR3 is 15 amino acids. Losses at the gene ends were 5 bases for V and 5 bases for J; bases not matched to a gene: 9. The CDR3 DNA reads TGTGCCAGCAGTACAGTAGCGGGGGCGGGGGAGACCCAGTACTTC. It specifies CASSTVAGAGETQYF.

The CDR3 here is CALGKGIEGTGELFF. CDR3 nucleotide sequence: TGTGCCCTAGGGAAGGGGATTGAAGGCACCGGGGAGCTGTTTTTT. The J gene is TRBJ2-2, the V gene TRBV7-9; TRBD1 might be the D (5 bases). The CDR3 runs to 15 residues. V was shortened by 11 bases and J by 4 bases, with 20 bases between the two germline ends. Germline-derived CDR1 and CDR2 are SEHNR and FQNEAQ (reference sequence).

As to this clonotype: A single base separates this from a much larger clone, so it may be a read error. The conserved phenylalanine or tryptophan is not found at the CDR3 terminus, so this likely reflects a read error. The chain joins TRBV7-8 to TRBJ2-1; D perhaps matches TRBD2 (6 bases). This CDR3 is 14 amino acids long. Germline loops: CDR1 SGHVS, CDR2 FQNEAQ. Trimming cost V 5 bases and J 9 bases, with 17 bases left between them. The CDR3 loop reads CASSPGRDGSEQFV. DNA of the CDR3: TGTGCCAGCAGCCCCGGGCGGGATGGAAGTGAGCAGTTCGTC.

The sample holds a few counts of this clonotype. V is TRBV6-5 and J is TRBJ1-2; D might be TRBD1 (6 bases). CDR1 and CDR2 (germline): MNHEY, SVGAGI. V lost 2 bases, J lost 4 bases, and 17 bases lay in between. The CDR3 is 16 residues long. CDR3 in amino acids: CASSYGTGYLSYGYTF. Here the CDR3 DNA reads TGTGCCAGCAGTTACGGTACAGGGTATCTCAGCTATGGCTACACCTTC.

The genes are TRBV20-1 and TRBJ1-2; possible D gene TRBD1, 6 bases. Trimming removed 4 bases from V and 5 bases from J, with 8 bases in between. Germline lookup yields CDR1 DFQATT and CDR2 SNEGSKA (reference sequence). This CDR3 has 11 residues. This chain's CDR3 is CSATGAYGYTF. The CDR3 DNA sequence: TGCAGTGCTACAGGGGCATATGGCTACACCTTC.

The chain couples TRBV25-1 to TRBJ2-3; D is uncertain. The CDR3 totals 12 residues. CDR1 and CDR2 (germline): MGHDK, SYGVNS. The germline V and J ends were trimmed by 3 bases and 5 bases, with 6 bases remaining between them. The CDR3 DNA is TGTGCCAGCAGTGACCTAGGAGATACGCAGTATTTT. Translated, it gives CASSDLGDTQYF.